A selection of T cell receptor beta chains follows, all from one sample in a study of cytomegalovirus exposure and HLA in healthy donors. This table comes from immunoSEQ multiplex PCR, and its TCRdb copy is limited to in-frame clones, with some not included. The sample has 160,000 or so clones; around four fifths are singletons. Sample: PBMCs. These TCRs come from a man aged 30 to 45 in good health and CMV-seropositive. CDR3s include the opening cysteine and the closing phenylalanine or tryptophan. Fields, in order: V gene, J gene, D gene, clone size, CDR3 protein, CDR3 DNA. A D gene is named only where the DNA matches it firmly. The size field is filled for only some rows; it gives once, few, many or a size class.

V gene: TRBV29-1
J gene: TRBJ1-1
D gene: .
clone size: .
CDR3 protein: CSSTERTEAFF
CDR3 DNA: TGCAGCTCTACCGAACGGACTGAAGCTTTCTTT

V gene: TRBV5-1
J gene: TRBJ1-2
D gene: .
clone size: .
CDR3 protein: CASSLLAGEGGYTF
CDR3 DNA: TGCGCCAGCAGCTTGCTGGCAGGGGAGGGCGGCTACACCTTC

V gene: TRBV28
J gene: TRBJ1-4
D gene: .
clone size: .
CDR3 protein: CASSLSNKPTGSYFTWDNEKLFF
CDR3 DNA: TGTGCCAGCAGTTTATCTAATAAACCCACAGGGTCCTACTTCACCTGGGATAATGAAAAACTGTTTTTT

V gene: TRBV5-1
J gene: TRBJ2-5
D gene: TRBD2
clone size: once
CDR3 protein: CASSPGTSAEETQYF
CDR3 DNA: TGCGCCAGCAGCCCCGGGACTAGCGCGGAAGAGACCCAGTACTTC

V gene: TRBV9
J gene: TRBJ2-7
D gene: .
clone size: .
CDR3 protein: CASSVAGGDEQYF
CDR3 DNA: TGTGCCAGCAGCGTTGCCGGAGGAGACGAGCAGTACTTC

V gene: TRBV29-1
J gene: TRBJ1-6
D gene: TRBD1
clone size: .
CDR3 protein: CSLRTGGVNNSPLHF
CDR3 DNA: TGCAGCTTAAGGACAGGGGGCGTCAATAATTCACCCCTCCACTTT

V gene: TRBV6-1
J gene: TRBJ2-3
D gene: .
clone size: .
CDR3 protein: CASSEMGGTQYF
CDR3 DNA: TGTGCCAGCAGTGAAATGGGCGGGACGCAGTATTTT

V gene: TRBV23-1
J gene: TRBJ1-6
D gene: .
clone size: .
CDR3 protein: CASSQSACTGSYNSPLHF
CDR3 DNA: TGCGCCAGCAGTCAATCCGCCTGCACAGGGTCCTATAATTCACCCCTCCACTTT

V gene: TRBV9
J gene: TRBJ2-3
D gene: TRBD2
clone size: once
CDR3 protein: CASRSGGAVDTQYF
CDR3 DNA: TGTGCCAGCAGGTCGGGGGGGGCCGTAGATACGCAGTATTTT

V gene: TRBV27
J gene: TRBJ1-6
D gene: TRBD1
clone size: .
CDR3 protein: CASRDREFRTLHF
CDR3 DNA: TGTGCCAGCCGGGACAGGGAATTTAGGACCCTCCACTTT

V gene: TRBV6-5
J gene: TRBJ2-5
D gene: .
clone size: .
CDR3 protein: CASSSQQGQTETQYF
CDR3 DNA: TGTGCCAGCAGTTCCCAACAGGGCCAGACAGAGACCCAGTACTTC

V gene: TRBV7-8
J gene: TRBJ2-7
D gene: .
clone size: .
CDR3 protein: CASSSWEEVWTGSYEQYF
CDR3 DNA: TGTGCCAGCAGCTCATGGGAGGAGGTTTGGACAGGTTCCTACGAGCAGTACTTC

V gene: TRBV4-1
J gene: TRBJ2-3
D gene: .
clone size: .
CDR3 protein: CASSLHSGGVTDTQYF
CDR3 DNA: TGCGCCAGCAGCCTTCATAGCGGCGGGGTCACAGATACGCAGTATTTT

V gene: TRBV18
J gene: TRBJ1-6
D gene: .
clone size: few
CDR3 protein: CASSPGHSYNSPLHF
CDR3 DNA: TGTGCCAGCTCACCCGGACACTCCTATAATTCACCCCTCCACTTT

V gene: TRBV5-1
J gene: TRBJ1-1
D gene: TRBD1
clone size: .
CDR3 protein: CARPPEGAPLVNTEAFF
CDR3 DNA: TGCGCCAGGCCTCCAGAGGGGGCTCCTCTTGTGAACACTGAAGCTTTCTTT

V gene: TRBV5-4
J gene: TRBJ1-1
D gene: .
clone size: .
CDR3 protein: CASSLTKNTEAFF
CDR3 DNA: TGTGCCAGCAGCTTGACAAAGAACACTGAAGCTTTCTTT

V gene: TRBV19
J gene: TRBJ1-6
D gene: .
clone size: .
CDR3 protein: CASSTEQGYNSPLHF
CDR3 DNA: TGTGCCAGTAGTACAGAACAGGGCTATAATTCACCCCTCCACTTT

V gene: TRBV4-3
J gene: TRBJ1-6
D gene: .
clone size: .
CDR3 protein: CASSQDPTGSNSPLHF
CDR3 DNA: TGCGCCAGCAGCCAAGACCCAACAGGGTCTAATTCACCCCTCCACTTT

V gene: TRBV6-1
J gene: TRBJ1-2
D gene: .
clone size: .
CDR3 protein: CASSEPGQGFGSGFSGYTF
CDR3 DNA: .

V gene: TRBV5-6
J gene: TRBJ2-3
D gene: TRBD2
clone size: .
CDR3 protein: CASSFRASGVFDTQYF
CDR3 DNA: TGTGCCAGCAGCTTCCGAGCTAGCGGGGTATTTGATACGCAGTATTTT

V gene: TRBV4-1
J gene: TRBJ1-1
D gene: TRBD1
clone size: .
CDR3 protein: CASSQYGTGAAADTEAFF
CDR3 DNA: TGCGCCAGCAGCCAATATGGCACAGGGGCCGCCGCGGACACTGAAGCTTTCTTT

V gene: TRBV19
J gene: TRBJ2-3
D gene: TRBD2
clone size: .
CDR3 protein: CASSIGRGYTDTQYF
CDR3 DNA: TGTGCCAGTAGTATAGGGCGGGGGTACACAGATACGCAGTATTTT

V gene: TRBV10-3
J gene: TRBJ2-5
D gene: TRBD2
clone size: .
CDR3 protein: CAISGVLAGQETQYF
CDR3 DNA: TGTGCCATCAGTGGGGTACTAGCGGGGCAAGAGACCCAGTACTTC

V gene: TRBV7-3
J gene: TRBJ2-1
D gene: TRBD1
clone size: .
CDR3 protein: CASSPWTGSSYNEQFF
CDR3 DNA: TGTGCCAGCAGCCCTTGGACAGGTAGCTCCTACAATGAGCAGTTCTTC

V gene: TRBV5-5
J gene: TRBJ1-5
D gene: .
clone size: .
CDR3 protein: CASSFKQGEGSNQPQHF
CDR3 DNA: TGTGCCAGCAGCTTCAAACAGGGTGAGGGTAGCAATCAGCCCCAGCATTTT

V gene: TRBV9
J gene: TRBJ1-6
D gene: TRBD1
clone size: .
CDR3 protein: CASSEGAKNSPLHF
CDR3 DNA: TGTGCCAGCAGCGAGGGGGCGAAAAATTCACCCCTCCACTTT

V gene: TRBV15
J gene: TRBJ2-5
D gene: TRBD2
clone size: .
CDR3 protein: CATSREATMTSWETQYF
CDR3 DNA: TGTGCCACCAGCAGAGAGGCAACCATGACTAGCTGGGAGACCCAGTACTTC

V gene: TRBV29-1
J gene: TRBJ2-1
D gene: TRBD1
clone size: .
CDR3 protein: CSVEPPGQGAGGSYNEQFF
CDR3 DNA: TGCAGCGTCGAGCCCCCGGGACAGGGGGCGGGAGGCTCCTACAATGAGCAGTTCTTC

V gene: TRBV15
J gene: TRBJ2-1
D gene: TRBD2
clone size: .
CDR3 protein: CATSLAAYNEQFF
CDR3 DNA: TGTGCCACCAGTCTAGCGGCCTACAATGAGCAGTTCTTC

V gene: TRBV7-3
J gene: TRBJ2-7
D gene: TRBD1
clone size: .
CDR3 protein: CASSPHRDSTYEQYF
CDR3 DNA: TGTGCCAGCAGCCCGCACCGGGACAGTACCTACGAGCAGTACTTC

V gene: TRBV6-5
J gene: TRBJ2-3
D gene: .
clone size: .
CDR3 protein: CASSYSGVTDTQYF
CDR3 DNA: TGTGCCAGCAGTTACTCAGGGGTCACAGATACGCAGTATTTT

V gene: TRBV7-9
J gene: TRBJ1-1
D gene: .
clone size: once
CDR3 protein: CASSLLDGAEAFF
CDR3 DNA: TGTGCCAGCAGCTTACTAGACGGCGCTGAAGCTTTCTTT

V gene: TRBV9
J gene: TRBJ1-2
D gene: TRBD1
clone size: .
CDR3 protein: CASSPGTGGKNTF
CDR3 DNA: TGTGCCAGCAGCCCGGGGACAGGGGGTAAGAACACCTTC

V gene: TRBV25-1
J gene: TRBJ2-7
D gene: .
clone size: .
CDR3 protein: CASSEYWGQSSYEQYF
CDR3 DNA: TGTGCCAGCAGTGAATATTGGGGGCAAAGCTCCTACGAGCAGTACTTC

V gene: TRBV18
J gene: TRBJ2-5
D gene: .
clone size: .
CDR3 protein: CASSPGQGREETQYF
CDR3 DNA: TGTGCCAGCTCCCCCGGCCAGGGAAGGGAAGAGACCCAGTACTTC

V gene: TRBV7-2
J gene: TRBJ2-7
D gene: TRBD1
clone size: .
CDR3 protein: CASSFTGGPDEQYF
CDR3 DNA: TGTGCCAGCAGCTTTACAGGGGGCCCAGACGAGCAGTACTTC

V gene: TRBV7-3
J gene: TRBJ2-1
D gene: .
clone size: .
CDR3 protein: CASSLSSSYNEQFF
CDR3 DNA: TGTGCCAGCAGCCTTAGCAGTTCCTACAATGAGCAGTTCTTC

V gene: TRBV6-5
J gene: TRBJ1-2
D gene: .
clone size: .
CDR3 protein: CATMGPGGGYGYTF
CDR3 DNA: TGTGCCACCATGGGACCTGGTGGGGGGTATGGCTACACCTTC

V gene: TRBV7-3
J gene: TRBJ2-5
D gene: .
clone size: .
CDR3 protein: CASSLDYQETQYF
CDR3 DNA: TGTGCCAGCAGCTTGGACTACCAAGAGACCCAGTACTTC

V gene: TRBV5-4
J gene: TRBJ2-3
D gene: TRBD2
clone size: .
CDR3 protein: CASSHRLAGSTDTQYF
CDR3 DNA: TGTGCCAGCAGCCACCGACTAGCGGGGAGCACAGATACGCAGTATTTT

V gene: TRBV7-2
J gene: TRBJ2-5
D gene: .
clone size: .
CDR3 protein: CASSMTSQETQYF
CDR3 DNA: TGTGCCAGCAGCATGACTAGCCAAGAGACCCAGTACTTC

V gene: TRBV10-2
J gene: TRBJ1-2
D gene: .
clone size: .
CDR3 protein: CASSESIQGPTNYGYTF
CDR3 DNA: TGCGCCAGCAGTGAGTCGATCCAGGGGCCCACTAACTATGGCTACACCTTC

V gene: TRBV27
J gene: TRBJ2-1
D gene: .
clone size: .
CDR3 protein: CASSLWRSSYNEQFF
CDR3 DNA: TGTGCCAGCAGTTTATGGAGGAGCTCCTACAATGAGCAGTTCTTC

V gene: TRBV10-2
J gene: TRBJ2-2
D gene: .
clone size: .
CDR3 protein: CASSHSAGELFF
CDR3 DNA: TGCGCCAGCAGTCATAGCGCCGGGGAGCTGTTTTTT

V gene: TRBV5-5
J gene: TRBJ2-7
D gene: .
clone size: .
CDR3 protein: CASSLRQPEQYF
CDR3 DNA: TGTGCCAGCAGCTTGCGACAGCCCGAGCAGTACTTC

V gene: TRBV19
J gene: TRBJ1-2
D gene: TRBD1
clone size: .
CDR3 protein: CASHRGARTNYGYTF
CDR3 DNA: TGTGCCAGTCACAGGGGAGCAAGAACTAACTATGGCTACACCTTC

V gene: TRBV28
J gene: TRBJ2-2
D gene: TRBD1
clone size: .
CDR3 protein: CASSVDRLGATGELFF
CDR3 DNA: TGTGCCAGCAGTGTGGACAGGTTGGGGGCCACCGGGGAGCTGTTTTTT

V gene: TRBV30
J gene: TRBJ1-6
D gene: TRBD1
clone size: .
CDR3 protein: CAWSSRGDNSPLHF
CDR3 DNA: TGTGCCTGGAGTAGCAGGGGGGATAATTCACCCCTCCACTTT

V gene: TRBV7-3
J gene: TRBJ2-1
D gene: .
clone size: .
CDR3 protein: CASSLGAGPYNEQFF
CDR3 DNA: TGTGCCAGCAGCTTAGGGGCAGGGCCCTACAATGAGCAGTTCTTC

V gene: TRBV11-2
J gene: TRBJ2-1
D gene: TRBD1
clone size: once
CDR3 protein: CASSLSGTGYGEQFF
CDR3 DNA: TGTGCCAGCAGCTTATCCGGGACAGGGTACGGTGAGCAGTTCTTC

V gene: TRBV7-2
J gene: TRBJ2-5
D gene: .
clone size: .
CDR3 protein: CASSLEISQETQYF
CDR3 DNA: TGTGCCAGCAGCTTAGAGATTAGCCAAGAGACCCAGTACTTC

V gene: TRBV30
J gene: TRBJ1-4
D gene: .
clone size: .
CDR3 protein: CAWSVRGEKLFF
CDR3 DNA: TGTGCCTGGAGTGTACGAGGTGAAAAACTGTTTTTT

V gene: TRBV10-3
J gene: TRBJ1-2
D gene: .
clone size: .
CDR3 protein: CAISEPQDGYTF
CDR3 DNA: TGTGCCATCAGTGAGCCCCAGGATGGCTACACCTTC

V gene: TRBV9
J gene: TRBJ2-3
D gene: TRBD2
clone size: .
CDR3 protein: CASSAMILAGGTDTQYF
CDR3 DNA: TGTGCCAGCAGCGCCATGATACTAGCGGGGGGCACAGATACGCAGTATTTT

V gene: TRBV25-1
J gene: TRBJ1-2
D gene: .
clone size: once
CDR3 protein: CASSEGATYGYTF
CDR3 DNA: TGTGCCAGCAGTGAAGGGGCTACCTATGGCTACACCTTC

V gene: TRBV7-2
J gene: TRBJ2-2
D gene: TRBD2
clone size: .
CDR3 protein: CASSLVAGDNTGELFF
CDR3 DNA: TGTGCCAGCAGCTTAGTGGCGGGGGATAACACCGGGGAGCTGTTTTTT

V gene: TRBV7-9
J gene: TRBJ1-5
D gene: TRBD1
clone size: few
CDR3 protein: CASRRGTGVDSNQPQHF
CDR3 DNA: TGTGCCAGCAGGCGCGGGACAGGGGTCGATAGCAATCAGCCCCAGCATTTT